This record concerns one TCR beta chain sequence. Specified treatment: oral pan-JAK inhibitor, 5-10 mg twice daily. Extraction and reverse transcription of RNA yielded cDNA as the sequencing template. The table came from immunoSEQ multiplex PCR; TCRdb's copy has only in-frame clones and leaves some out. The table shows around 270,000 clones, with about 62% occurring only once. The length of the CDR3 is 16 residues. Germline V gives CDR1 SEHNR, CDR2 FQNEAQ (reference sequence). V gave up 5 bases and J gave up 6 bases, with 21 bases separating them. The record originates from a study of CD8+ T cells in alopecia areata.

The chain uses TRBV7-9 and TRBJ2-3; possibly TRBD2 for D (5 bases). The source is a human donor with alopecia areata. The sequencing here drew on CD4+ T cells sorted from blood, taken at week 24, from a patient treated with tofacitinib. The CDR3 coding sequence is TGTGCCAGCAGCACCCGAGCCCCCGAGGGAAGTGATACGCAGTATTTT. Its translation is CASSTRAPEGSDTQYF.